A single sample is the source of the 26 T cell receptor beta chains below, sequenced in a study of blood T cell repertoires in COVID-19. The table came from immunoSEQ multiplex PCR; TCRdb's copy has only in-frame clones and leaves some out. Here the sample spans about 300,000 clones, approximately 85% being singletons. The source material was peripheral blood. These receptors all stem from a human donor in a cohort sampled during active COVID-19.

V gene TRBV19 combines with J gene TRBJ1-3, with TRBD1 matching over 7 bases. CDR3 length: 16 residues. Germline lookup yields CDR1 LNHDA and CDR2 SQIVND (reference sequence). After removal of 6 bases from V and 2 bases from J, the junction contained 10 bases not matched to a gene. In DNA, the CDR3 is TGTGCCAGTAGACCTAAGGGGGCAGTAACTGGAAACACCATATATTTT. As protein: CASRPKGAVTGNTIYF.

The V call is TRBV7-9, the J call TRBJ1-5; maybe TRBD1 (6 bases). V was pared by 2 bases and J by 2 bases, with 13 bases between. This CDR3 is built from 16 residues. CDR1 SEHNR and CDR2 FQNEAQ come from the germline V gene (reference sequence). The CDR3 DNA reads TGTGCCAGCAGCTTAAGTGGGGGGGGCGGCAATCAGCCCCAGCATTTT. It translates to CASSLSGGGGNQPQHF.

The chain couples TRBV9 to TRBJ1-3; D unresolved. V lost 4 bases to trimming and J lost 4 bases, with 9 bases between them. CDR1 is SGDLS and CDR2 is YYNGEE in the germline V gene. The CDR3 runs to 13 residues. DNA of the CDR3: TGTGCCAGCAGCCCGGCGGGGGGAAACACCATATATTTT. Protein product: CASSPAGGNTIYF.

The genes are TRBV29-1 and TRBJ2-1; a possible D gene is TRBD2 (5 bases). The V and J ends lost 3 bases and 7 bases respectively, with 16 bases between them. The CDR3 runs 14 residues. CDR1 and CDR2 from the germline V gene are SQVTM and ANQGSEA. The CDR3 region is CSVDNGERSNEQFF. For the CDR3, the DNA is TGCAGCGTTGACAACGGGGAGCGGTCAAATGAGCAGTTCTTC.

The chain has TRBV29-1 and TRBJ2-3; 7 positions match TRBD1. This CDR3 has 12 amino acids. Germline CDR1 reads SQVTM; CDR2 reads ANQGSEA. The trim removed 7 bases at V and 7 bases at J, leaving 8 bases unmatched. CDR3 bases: TGCAGCGCCTTAACAGGGGTGAATACGCAGTATTTT. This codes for CSALTGVNTQYF.

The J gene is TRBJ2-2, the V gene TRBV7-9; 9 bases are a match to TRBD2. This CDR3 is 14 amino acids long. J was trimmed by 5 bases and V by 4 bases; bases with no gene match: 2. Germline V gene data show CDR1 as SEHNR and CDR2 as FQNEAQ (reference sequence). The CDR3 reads CASSSSGRTGELFF. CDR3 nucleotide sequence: TGTGCCAGCAGCTCAAGCGGGAGGACCGGGGAGCTGTTTTTT.

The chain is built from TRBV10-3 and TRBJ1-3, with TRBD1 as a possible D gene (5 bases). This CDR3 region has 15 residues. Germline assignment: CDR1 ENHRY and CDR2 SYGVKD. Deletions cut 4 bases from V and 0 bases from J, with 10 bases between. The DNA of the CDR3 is TGTGCCATCAGTGGACGGGGGAGCTCTGGAAACACCATATATTTT. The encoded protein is CAISGRGSSGNTIYF.

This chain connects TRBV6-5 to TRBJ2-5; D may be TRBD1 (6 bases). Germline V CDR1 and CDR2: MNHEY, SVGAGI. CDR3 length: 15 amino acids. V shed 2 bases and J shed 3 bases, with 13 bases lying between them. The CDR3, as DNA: TGTGCCAGCAGTTACCAACAGGGTGCAGAAGAGACCCAGTACTTC. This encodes CASSYQQGAEETQYF.

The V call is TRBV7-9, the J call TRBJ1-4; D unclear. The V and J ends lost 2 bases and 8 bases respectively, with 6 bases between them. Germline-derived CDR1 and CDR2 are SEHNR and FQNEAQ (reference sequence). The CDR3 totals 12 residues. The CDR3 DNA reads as TGTGCCAGCAGCTTATCGCAGGAAAAACTGTTTTTT. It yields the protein CASSLSQEKLFF.

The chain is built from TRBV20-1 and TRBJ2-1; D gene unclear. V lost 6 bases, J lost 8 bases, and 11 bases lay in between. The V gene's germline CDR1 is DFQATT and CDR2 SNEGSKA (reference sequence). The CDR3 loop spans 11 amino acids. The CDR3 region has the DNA TGCAGTGCAATTACCCGGTATGAGCAGTTCTTC. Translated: CSAITRYEQFF.

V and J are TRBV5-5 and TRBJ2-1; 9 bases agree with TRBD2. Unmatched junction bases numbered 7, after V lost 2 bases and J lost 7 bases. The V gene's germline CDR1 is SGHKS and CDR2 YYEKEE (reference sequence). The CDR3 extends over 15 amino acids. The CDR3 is CASSFGSSGNNEQFF. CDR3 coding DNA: TGTGCCAGCAGCTTTGGGTCTAGCGGGAATAATGAGCAGTTCTTC.

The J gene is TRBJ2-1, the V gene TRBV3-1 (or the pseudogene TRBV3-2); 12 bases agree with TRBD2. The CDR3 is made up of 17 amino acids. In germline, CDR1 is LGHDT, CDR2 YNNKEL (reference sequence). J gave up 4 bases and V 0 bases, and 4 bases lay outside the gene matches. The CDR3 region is CASSQDVGTSGYNEQFF. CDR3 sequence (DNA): TGTGCCAGCAGCCAAGATGTCGGGACTAGCGGGTACAATGAGCAGTTCTTC.

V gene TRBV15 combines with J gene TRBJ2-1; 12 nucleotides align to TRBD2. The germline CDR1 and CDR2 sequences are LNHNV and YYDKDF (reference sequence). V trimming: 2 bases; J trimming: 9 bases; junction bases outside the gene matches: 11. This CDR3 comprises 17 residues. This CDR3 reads CATSRPSGRASLGEQFF. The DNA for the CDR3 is TGTGCCACCAGCAGACCTAGCGGGAGGGCCTCCCTAGGTGAGCAGTTCTTC.

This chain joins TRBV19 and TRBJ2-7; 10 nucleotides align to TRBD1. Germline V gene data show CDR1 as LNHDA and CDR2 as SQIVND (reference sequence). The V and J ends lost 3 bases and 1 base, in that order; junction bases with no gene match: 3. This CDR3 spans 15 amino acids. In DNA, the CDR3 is TGTGCCAGTAGTATGGCGGGACAGGGGTCCTACGAGCAGTACTTC. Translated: CASSMAGQGSYEQYF.

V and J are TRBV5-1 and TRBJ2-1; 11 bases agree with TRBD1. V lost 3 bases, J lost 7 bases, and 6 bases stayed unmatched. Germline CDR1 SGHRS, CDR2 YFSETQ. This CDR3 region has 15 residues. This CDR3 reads CASSWAGTGGNEQFF. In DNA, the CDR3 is TGCGCCAGCAGCTGGGCCGGGACAGGGGGTAATGAGCAGTTCTTC.

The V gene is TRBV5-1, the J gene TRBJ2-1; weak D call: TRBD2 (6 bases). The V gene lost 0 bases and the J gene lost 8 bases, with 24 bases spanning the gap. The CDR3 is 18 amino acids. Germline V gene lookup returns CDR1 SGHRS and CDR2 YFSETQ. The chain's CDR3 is CASSLDLGLLNLEDEQFF. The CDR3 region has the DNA TGCGCCAGCAGCTTGGACCTGGGACTTCTAAACCTGGAGGATGAGCAGTTCTTC.

CDR3 nucleotides: TGTGCCAGCAAAACTAGCGGACTACAAGAGACCCAGTACTTC. Protein sequence: CASKTSGLQETQYF. The rearrangement links TRBV3-1 (or the pseudogene TRBV3-2) to TRBJ2-5; TRBD2 aligns across 8 bases. Germline V gene sequence: CDR1 LGHDT, CDR2 YNNKEL (reference sequence). The trim removed 7 bases at V and 2 bases at J, leaving 6 bases unmatched. There are 14 residues in the CDR3.

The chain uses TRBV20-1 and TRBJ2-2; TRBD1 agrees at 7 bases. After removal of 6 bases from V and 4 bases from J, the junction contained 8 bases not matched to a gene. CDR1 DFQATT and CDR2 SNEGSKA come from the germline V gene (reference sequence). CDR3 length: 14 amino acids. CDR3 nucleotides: TGCAGTGCAAGTAATCGACAGGGCACCGGGGAGCTGTTTTTT. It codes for CSASNRQGTGELFF.

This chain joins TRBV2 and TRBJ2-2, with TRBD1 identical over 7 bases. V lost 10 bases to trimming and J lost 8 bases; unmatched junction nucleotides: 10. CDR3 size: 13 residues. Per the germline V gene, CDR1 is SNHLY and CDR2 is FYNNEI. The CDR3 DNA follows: TGTGCCACCCGGGGACAGCTTGGTGGGGAGCTGTTTTTT. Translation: CATRGQLGGELFF.

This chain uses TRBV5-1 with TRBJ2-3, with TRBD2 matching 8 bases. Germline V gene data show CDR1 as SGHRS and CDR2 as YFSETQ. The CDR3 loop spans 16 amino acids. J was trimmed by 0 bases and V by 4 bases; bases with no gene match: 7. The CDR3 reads CASSPSSGSSTDTQYF. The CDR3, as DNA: TGCGCCAGCAGCCCTTCGAGCGGGAGTAGCACAGATACGCAGTATTTT.

CDR3 nucleotide sequence: TGTGCCAGCAGTGTCTACGGAGCCGGGGAGCTGTTTTTT. The encoded protein is CASSVYGAGELFF. The chain has TRBV27 and TRBJ2-2; D unclear. V lost 5 bases, J lost 6 bases, and 10 bases lay in between. Germline V gene sequence: CDR1 MNHEY, CDR2 SMNVEV (reference sequence). The CDR3 has 13 residues.

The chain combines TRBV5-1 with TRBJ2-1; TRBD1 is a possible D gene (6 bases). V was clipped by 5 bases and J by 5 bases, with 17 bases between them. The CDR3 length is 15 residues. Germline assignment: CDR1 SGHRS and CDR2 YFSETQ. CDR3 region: CASSGWDKLNNEQFF. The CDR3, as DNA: TGCGCCAGCAGTGGTTGGGACAAGCTAAACAATGAGCAGTTCTTC.

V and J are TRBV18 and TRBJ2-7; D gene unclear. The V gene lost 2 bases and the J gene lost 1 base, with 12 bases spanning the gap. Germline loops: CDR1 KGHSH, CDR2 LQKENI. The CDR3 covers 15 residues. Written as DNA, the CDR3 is TGTGCCAGCTCACCAACGAACAGTAGATCCTACGAGCAGTACTTC. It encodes CASSPTNSRSYEQYF.

CDR3 in DNA: TGCAGCGTGGGGGAGACAGGGCGAGAGACCCAGTACTTC. This translates into CSVGETGRETQYF. This chain links TRBV29-1 with TRBJ2-5, with 7 bases lining up with TRBD1. This CDR3 contains 13 residues. Germline assignment: CDR1 SQVTM and CDR2 ANQGSEA. Trimming cost V 6 bases and J 4 bases; bases outside gene matches: 8.

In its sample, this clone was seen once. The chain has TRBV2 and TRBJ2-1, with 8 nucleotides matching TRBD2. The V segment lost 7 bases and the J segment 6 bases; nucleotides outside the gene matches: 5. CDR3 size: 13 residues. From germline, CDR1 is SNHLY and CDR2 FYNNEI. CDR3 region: CASKGLVFNEQFF. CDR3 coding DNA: TGTGCCAGCAAGGGACTAGTATTCAATGAGCAGTTCTTC. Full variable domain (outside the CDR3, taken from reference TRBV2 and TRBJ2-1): EPEVTQTPSHQVTQMGQEVILRCVPISNHLYFYWYRQILGQKVEFLVSFYNNEISEKSEIFDDQFSVERPDGSNFTLKIRSTKLEDSAMYFCASKGLVFNEQFFGPGTRLTVL.

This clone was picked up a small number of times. This chain's CDR3 is CSVGTRGTNTEAFF. Here the CDR3 DNA reads TGCAGCGTTGGAACCAGGGGTACAAACACTGAAGCTTTCTTT. The chain joins TRBV29-1 to TRBJ1-1, with D tentatively TRBD1 (6 bases). The CDR3 contains 14 residues. V was clipped by 4 bases and J by 2 bases, with 14 bases between them. Germline CDR1 reads SQVTM; CDR2 reads ANQGSEA. Together with reference TRBV29-1 and TRBJ1-1, the CDR3 gives the full variable domain: SAVISQKPSRDICQRGTSLTIQCQVDSQVTMMFWYRQQPGQSLTLIATANQGSEATYESGFVIDKFPISRPNLTFSTLTVSNMSPEDSSIYLCSVGTRGTNTEAFFGQGTRLTVV.